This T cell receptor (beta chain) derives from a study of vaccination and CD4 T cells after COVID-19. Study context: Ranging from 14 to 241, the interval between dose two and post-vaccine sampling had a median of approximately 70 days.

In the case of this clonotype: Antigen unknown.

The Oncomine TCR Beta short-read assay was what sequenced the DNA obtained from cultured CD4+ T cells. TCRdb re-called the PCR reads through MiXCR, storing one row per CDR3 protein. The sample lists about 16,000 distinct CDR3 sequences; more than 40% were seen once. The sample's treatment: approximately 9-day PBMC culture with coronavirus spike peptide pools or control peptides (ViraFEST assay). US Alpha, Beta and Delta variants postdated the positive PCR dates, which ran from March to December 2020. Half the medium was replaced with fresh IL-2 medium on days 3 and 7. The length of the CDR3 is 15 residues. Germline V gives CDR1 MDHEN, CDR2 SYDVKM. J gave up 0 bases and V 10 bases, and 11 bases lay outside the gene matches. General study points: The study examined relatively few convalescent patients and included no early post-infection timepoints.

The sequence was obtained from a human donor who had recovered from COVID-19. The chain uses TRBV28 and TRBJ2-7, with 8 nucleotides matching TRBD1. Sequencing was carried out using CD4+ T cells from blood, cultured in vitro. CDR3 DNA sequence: TGTGCCACCCAGTCAGGGGGCTCGCTCTCCTACGAGCAGTACTTC. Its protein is CATQSGGSLSYEQYF.